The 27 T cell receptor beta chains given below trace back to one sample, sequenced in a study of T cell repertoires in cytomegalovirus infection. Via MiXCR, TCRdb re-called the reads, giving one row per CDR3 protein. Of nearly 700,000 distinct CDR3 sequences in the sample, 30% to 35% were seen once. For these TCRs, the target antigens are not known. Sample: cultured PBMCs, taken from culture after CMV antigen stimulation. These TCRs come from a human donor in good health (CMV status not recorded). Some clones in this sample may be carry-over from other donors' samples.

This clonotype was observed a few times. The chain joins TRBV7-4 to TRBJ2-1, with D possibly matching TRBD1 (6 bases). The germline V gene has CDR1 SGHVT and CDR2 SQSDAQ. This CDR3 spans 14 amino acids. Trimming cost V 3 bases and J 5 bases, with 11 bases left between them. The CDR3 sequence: CASSLTGFDNEQFF. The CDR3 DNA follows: TGTGCCAGCAGCTTGACAGGCTTCGACAATGAGCAGTTCTTC.

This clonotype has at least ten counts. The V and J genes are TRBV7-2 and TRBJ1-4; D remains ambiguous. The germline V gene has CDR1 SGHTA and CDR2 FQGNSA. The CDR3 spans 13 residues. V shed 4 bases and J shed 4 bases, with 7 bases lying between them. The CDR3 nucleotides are TGTGCCAGCAGCTCGACGCTTAATGAAAAACTGTTTTTT. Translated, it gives CASSSTLNEKLFF.

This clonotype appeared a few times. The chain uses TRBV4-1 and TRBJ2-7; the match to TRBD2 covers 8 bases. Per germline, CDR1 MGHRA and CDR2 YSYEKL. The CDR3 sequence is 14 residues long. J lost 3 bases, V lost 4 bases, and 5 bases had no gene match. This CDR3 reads CASSRAGGLYEQYF. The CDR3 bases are TGCGCCAGCAGCCGGGCGGGGGGCCTCTACGAGCAGTACTTC.

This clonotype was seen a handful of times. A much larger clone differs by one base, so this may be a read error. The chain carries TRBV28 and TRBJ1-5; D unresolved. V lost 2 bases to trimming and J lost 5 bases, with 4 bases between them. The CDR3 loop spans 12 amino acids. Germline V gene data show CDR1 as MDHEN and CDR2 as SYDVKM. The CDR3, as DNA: TGTGCCAGCAGTTTAAGGTATCAGCCCCAGCATTTT. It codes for CASSLRYQPQHF.

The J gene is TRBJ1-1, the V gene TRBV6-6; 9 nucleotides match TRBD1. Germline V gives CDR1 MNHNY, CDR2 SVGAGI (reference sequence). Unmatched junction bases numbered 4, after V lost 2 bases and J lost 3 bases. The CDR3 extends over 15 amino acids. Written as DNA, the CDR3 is TGTGCCAGCAGTTACACCCGGACAGGGGACACTGAAGCTTTCTTT. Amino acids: CASSYTRTGDTEAFF.

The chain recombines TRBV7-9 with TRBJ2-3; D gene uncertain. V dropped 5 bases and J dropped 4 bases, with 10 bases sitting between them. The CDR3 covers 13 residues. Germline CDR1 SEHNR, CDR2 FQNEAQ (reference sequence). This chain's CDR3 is CASSDGVADTQYF. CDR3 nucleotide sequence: TGTGCCAGCAGCGATGGAGTAGCAGATACGCAGTATTTT. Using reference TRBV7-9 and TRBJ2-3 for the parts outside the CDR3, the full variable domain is DTGVSQNPRHKITKRGQNVTFRCDPISEHNRLYWYRQTLGQGPEFLTYFQNEAQLEKSRLLSDRFSAERPKGSFSTLEIQRTEQGDSAMYLCASSDGVADTQYFGPGTRLTVL.

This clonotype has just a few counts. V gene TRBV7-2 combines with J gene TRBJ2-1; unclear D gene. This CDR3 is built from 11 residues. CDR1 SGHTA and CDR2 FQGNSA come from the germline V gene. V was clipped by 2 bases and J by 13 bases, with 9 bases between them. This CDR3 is CASSLRYGQFF. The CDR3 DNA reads TGTGCCAGCAGCTTACGCTACGGTCAGTTCTTC.

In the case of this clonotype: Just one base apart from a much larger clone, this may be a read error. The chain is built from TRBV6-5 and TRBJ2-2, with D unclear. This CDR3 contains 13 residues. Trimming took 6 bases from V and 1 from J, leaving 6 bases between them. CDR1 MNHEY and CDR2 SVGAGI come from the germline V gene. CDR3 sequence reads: CASRAGNTGELFF. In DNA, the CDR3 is TGTGCCAGCAGGGCAGGGAACACCGGGGAGCTGTTTTTT.

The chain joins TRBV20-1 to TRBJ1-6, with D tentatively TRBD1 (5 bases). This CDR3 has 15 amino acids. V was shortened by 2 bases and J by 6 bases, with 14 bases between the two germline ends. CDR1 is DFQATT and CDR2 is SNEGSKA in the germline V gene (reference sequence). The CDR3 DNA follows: TGCAGTGCTAGACCCCCCGGGACGTTTAATTCACCCCTCCACTTT. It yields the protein CSARPPGTFNSPLHF.

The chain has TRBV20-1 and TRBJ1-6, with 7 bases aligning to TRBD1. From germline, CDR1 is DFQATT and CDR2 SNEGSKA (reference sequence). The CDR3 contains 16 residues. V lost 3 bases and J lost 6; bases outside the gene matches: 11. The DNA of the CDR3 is TGCAGTGCTAGTAGGCAGGGGGGGGGAGGTAATTCACCCCTCCACTTT. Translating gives CSASRQGGGGNSPLHF.

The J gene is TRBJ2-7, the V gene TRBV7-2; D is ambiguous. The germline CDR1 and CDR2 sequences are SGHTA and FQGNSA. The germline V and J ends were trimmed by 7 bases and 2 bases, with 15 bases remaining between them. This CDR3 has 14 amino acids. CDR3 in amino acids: CASNPLAETYEQYF. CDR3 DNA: TGTGCCAGCAACCCGCTTGCGGAGACCTACGAGCAGTACTTC.

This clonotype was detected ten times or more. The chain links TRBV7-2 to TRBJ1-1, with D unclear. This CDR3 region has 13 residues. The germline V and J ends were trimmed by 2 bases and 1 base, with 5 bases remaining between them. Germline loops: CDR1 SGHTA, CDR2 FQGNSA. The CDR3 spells CASSLWGNTEAFF. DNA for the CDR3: TGTGCCAGCAGCTTATGGGGGAACACTGAAGCTTTCTTT.

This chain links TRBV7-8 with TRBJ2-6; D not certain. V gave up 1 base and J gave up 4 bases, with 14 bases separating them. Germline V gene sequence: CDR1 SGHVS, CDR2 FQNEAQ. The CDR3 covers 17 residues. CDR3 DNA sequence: TGTGCCAGCAGCTTAGAGGCGGCTGGAACCGGGGCCAACGTCCTGACTTTC. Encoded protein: CASSLEAAGTGANVLTF.

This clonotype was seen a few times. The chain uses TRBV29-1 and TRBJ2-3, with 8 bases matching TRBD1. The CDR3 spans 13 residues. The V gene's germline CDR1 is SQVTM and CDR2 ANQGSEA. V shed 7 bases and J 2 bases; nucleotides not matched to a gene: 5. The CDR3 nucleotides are TGCAGCGCTGGGGACAGGATCACAGATACGCAGTATTTT. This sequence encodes CSAGDRITDTQYF.

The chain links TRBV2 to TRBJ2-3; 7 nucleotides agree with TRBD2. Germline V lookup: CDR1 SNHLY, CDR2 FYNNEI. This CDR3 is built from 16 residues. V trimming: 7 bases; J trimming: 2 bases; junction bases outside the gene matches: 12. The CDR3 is CASNWGRGLSTDTQYF. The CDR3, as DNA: TGTGCCAGCAACTGGGGGAGGGGATTGTCCACAGATACGCAGTATTTT.

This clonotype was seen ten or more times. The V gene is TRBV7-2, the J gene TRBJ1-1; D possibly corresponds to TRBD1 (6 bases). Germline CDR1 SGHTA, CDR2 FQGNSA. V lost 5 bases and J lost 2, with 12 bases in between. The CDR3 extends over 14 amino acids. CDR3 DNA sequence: TGTGCCAGCAGCATGAGCAGGGGAAACACTGAAGCTTTCTTT. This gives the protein CASSMSRGNTEAFF.

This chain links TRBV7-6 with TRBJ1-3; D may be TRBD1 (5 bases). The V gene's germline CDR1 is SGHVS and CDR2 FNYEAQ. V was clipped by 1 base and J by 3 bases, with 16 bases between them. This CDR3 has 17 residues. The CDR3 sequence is CASSLVVPGESGNTIYF. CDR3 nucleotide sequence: TGTGCCAGCAGCTTAGTCGTCCCGGGGGAGAGTGGAAACACCATATATTTT. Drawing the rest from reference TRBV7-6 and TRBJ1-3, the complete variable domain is GAGVSQSPRYKVTKRGQDVALRCDPISGHVSLYWYRQALGQGPEFLTYFNYEAQQDKSGLPNDRFSAERPEGSISTLTIQRTEQRDSAMYRCASSLVVPGESGNTIYFGEGSWLTVV.

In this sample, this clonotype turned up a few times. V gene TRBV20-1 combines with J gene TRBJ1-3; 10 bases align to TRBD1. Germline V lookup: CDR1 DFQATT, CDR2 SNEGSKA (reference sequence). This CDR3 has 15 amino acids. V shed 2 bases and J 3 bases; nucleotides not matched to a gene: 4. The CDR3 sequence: CSARLTGGFGNTIYF. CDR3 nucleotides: TGCAGTGCTAGATTGACAGGGGGCTTTGGAAACACCATATATTTT.

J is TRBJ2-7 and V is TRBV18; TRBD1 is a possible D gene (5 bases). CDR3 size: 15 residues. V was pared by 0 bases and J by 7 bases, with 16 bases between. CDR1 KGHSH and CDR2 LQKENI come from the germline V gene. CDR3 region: CASSPPTGDWKEQYF. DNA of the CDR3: TGTGCCAGCTCACCACCTACAGGTGACTGGAAAGAGCAGTACTTC.

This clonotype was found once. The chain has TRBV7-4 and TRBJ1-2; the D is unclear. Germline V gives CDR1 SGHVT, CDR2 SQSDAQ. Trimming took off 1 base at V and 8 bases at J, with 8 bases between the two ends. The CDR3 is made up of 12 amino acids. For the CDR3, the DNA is TGTGCCAGCAGCTTAGGGTCTGAGGGCTACACCTTC. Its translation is CASSLGSEGYTF.

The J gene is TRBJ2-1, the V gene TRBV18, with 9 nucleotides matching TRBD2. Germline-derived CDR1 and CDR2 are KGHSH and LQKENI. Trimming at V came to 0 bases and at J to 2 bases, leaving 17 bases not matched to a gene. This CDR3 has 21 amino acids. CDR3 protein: CASSPPYDLAGSQGAYNEQFF. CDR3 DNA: TGTGCCAGCTCACCACCTTACGATCTAGCGGGGTCTCAGGGGGCCTACAATGAGCAGTTCTTC.

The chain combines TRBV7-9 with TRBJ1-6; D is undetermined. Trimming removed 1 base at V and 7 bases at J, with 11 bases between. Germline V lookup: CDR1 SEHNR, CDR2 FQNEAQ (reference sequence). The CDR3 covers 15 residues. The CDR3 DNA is TGTGCCAGCAGCTTAGAGGCAGCTCAAAATTCACCCCTCCACTTT. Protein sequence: CASSLEAAQNSPLHF.

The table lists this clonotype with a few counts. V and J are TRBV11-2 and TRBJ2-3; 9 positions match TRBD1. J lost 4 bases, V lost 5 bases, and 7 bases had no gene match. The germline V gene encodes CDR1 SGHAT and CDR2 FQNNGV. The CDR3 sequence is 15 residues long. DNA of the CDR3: TGTGCCAGCAGCCCGTCCGGGACAGGGTCAGATACGCAGTATTTT. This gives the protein CASSPSGTGSDTQYF.

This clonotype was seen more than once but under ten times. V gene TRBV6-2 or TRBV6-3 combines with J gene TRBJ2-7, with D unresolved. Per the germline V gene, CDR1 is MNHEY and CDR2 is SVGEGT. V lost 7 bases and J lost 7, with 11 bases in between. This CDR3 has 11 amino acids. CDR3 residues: CASKTWREQYF. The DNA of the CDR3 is TGTGCCAGCAAGACATGGCGGGAGCAGTACTTC.

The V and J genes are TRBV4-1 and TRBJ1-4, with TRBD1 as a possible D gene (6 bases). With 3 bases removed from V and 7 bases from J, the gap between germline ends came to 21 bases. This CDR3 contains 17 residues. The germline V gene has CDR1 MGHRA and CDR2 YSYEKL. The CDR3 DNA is TGCGCCAGCAGCCAGAACCCGTCTGTGGGGGCTGGTGAAAAACTGTTTTTT. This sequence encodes CASSQNPSVGAGEKLFF.

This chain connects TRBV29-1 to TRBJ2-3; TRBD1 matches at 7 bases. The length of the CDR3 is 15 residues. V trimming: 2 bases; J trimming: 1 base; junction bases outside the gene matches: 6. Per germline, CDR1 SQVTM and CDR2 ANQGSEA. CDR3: CSVEPTGDRTDTQYF. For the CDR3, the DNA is TGCAGCGTTGAACCCACAGGGGACCGCACAGATACGCAGTATTTT.

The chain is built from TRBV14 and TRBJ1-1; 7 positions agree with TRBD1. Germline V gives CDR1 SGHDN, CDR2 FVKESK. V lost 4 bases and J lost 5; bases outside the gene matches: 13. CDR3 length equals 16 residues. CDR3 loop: CASSRRTGGKGTEAFF. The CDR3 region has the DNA TGTGCCAGCAGCCGGAGGACAGGCGGAAAGGGGACTGAAGCTTTCTTT.